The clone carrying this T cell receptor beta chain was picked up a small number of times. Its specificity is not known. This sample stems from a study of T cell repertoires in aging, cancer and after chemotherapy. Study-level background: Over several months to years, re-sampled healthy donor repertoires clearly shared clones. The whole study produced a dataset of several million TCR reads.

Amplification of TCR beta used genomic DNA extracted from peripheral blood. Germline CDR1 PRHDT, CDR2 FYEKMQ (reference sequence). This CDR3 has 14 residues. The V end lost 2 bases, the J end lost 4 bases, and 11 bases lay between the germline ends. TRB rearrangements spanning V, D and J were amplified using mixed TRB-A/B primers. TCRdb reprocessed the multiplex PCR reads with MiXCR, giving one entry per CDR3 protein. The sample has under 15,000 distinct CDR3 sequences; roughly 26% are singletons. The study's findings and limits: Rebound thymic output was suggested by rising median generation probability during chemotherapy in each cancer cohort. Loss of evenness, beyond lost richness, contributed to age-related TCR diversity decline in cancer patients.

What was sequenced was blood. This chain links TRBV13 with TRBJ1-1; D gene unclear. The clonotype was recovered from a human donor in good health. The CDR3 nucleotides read TGTGCCAGCAGCTTATCGGGCTTCTTCACTGAAGCTTTCTTT. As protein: CASSLSGFFTEAFF.